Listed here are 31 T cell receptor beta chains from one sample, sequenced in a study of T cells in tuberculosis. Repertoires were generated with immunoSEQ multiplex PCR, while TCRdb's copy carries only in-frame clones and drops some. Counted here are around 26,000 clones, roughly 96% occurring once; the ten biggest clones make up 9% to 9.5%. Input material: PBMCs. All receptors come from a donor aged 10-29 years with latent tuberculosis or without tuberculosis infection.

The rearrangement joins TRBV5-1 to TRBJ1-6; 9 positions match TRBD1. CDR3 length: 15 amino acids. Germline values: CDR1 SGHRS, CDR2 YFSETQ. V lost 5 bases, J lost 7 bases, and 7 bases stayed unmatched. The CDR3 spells CASSPQTGGNSPLHF. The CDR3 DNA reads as TGCGCCAGCAGTCCCCAGACAGGGGGGAATTCACCCCTCCACTTT.

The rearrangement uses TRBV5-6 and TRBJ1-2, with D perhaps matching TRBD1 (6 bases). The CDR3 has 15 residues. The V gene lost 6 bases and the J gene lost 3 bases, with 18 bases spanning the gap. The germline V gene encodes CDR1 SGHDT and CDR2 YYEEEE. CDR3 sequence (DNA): TGTGCCAGCACCCCAACGACAGGAGGATACTATGGCTACACCTTC. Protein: CASTPTTGGYYGYTF.

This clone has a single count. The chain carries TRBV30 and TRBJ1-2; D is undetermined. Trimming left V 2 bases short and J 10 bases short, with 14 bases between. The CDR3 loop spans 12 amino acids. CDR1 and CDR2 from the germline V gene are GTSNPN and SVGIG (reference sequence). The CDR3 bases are TGTGCCTGGAGTTTAGTGTCCGGGGTCTACACCTTC. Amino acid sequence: CAWSLVSGVYTF.

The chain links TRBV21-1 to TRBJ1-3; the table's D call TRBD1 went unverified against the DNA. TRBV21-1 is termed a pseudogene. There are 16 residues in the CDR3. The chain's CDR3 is CASGPEGGLPENTIYF. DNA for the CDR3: TGTGCCAGCGGACCTGAAGGGGGCCTCCCTGAAAACACCATATATTTT.

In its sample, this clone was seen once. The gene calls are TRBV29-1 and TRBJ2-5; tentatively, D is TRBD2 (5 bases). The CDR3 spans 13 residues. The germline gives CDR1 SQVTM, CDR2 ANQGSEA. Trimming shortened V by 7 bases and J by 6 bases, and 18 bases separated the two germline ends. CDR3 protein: CSAERPPRKTQYF. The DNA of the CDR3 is TGCAGCGCCGAGCGGCCACCTAGGAAGACCCAGTACTTC.

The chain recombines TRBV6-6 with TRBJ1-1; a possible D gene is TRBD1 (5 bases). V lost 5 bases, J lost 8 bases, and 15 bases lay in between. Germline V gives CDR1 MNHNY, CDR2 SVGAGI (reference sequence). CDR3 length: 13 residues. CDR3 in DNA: TGTGCCAGCAGTCCGGGGGGGGTCGGCGAAGCTTTCTTT. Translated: CASSPGGVGEAFF.

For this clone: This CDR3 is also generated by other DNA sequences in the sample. CDR3 DNA: TGTGCCAGTAGTATTAGGGGTACCGGGGAGCTGTTTTTT. The encoded protein is CASSIRGTGELFF. The rearrangement links TRBV19 to TRBJ2-2; possible D gene TRBD1, 5 bases. Germline V gene data show CDR1 as LNHDA and CDR2 as SQIVND (reference sequence). The V gene lost 3 bases and the J gene lost 5 bases, with 7 bases spanning the gap. The CDR3 has 13 amino acids.

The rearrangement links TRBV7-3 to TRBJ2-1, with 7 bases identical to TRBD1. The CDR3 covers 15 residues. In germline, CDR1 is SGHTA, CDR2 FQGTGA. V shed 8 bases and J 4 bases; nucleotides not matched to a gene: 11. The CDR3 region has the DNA TGTGCCAGCTCCCTCCTGGGACAGCCTTACAATGAGCAGTTCTTC. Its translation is CASSLLGQPYNEQFF.

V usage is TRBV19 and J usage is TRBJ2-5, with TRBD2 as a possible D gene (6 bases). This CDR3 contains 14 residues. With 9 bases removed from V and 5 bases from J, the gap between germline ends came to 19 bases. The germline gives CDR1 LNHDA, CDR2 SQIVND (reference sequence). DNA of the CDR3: TGTGCCAGCAGGGACTCCCGGAGGCGGGAGACCCAGTACTTC. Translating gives CASRDSRRRETQYF.

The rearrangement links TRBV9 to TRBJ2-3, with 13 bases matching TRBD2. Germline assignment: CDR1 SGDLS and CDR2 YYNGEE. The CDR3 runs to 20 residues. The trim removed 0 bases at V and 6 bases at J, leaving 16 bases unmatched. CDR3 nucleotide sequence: TGTGCCAGCAGCGTAGAAGGACTAGCGGGGGCGCTTGGCAAAATGGATACGCAGTATTTT. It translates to CASSVEGLAGALGKMDTQYF.

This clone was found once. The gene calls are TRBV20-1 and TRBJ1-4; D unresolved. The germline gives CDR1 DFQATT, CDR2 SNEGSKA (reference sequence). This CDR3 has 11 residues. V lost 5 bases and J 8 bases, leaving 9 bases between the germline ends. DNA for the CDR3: TGCAGTGCTGAGAGGGAAGAAAAACTGTTTTTT. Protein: CSAEREEKLFF.

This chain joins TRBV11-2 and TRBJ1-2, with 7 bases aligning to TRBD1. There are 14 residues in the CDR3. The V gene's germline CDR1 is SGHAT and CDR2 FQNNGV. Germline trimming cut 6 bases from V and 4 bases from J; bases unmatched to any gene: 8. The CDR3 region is CASRPNRGGYGYTF. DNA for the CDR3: TGTGCCAGCAGGCCAAACAGGGGTGGCTATGGCTACACCTTC.

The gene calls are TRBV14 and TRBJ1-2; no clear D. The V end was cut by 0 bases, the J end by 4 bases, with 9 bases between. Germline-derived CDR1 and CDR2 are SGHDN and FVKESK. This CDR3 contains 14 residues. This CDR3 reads CASSQDHRGYGYTF. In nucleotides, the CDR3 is TGTGCCAGCAGCCAAGATCATCGGGGCTATGGCTACACCTTC.

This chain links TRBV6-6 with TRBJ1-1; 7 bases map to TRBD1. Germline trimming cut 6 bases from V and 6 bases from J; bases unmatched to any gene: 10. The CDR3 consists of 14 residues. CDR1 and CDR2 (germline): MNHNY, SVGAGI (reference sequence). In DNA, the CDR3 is TGTGCCAGCAGGCGTGACAGGGAATTAGCTGAAGCTTTCTTT. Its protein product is CASRRDRELAEAFF.

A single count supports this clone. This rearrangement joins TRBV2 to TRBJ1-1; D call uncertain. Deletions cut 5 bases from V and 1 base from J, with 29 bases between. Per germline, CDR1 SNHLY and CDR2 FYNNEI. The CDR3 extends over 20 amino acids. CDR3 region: CASSRPPGLTVGWENTEAFF. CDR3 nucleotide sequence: TGTGCCAGCAGTCGACCACCCGGACTAACAGTGGGTTGGGAGAACACTGAAGCTTTCTTT.

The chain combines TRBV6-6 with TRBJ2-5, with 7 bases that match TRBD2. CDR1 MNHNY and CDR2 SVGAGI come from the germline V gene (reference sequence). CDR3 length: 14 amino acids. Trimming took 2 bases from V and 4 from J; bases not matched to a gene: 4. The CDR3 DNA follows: TGTGCCAGCAGTTACGGGGGGAGGGGAGAGACCCAGTACTTC. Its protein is CASSYGGRGETQYF.

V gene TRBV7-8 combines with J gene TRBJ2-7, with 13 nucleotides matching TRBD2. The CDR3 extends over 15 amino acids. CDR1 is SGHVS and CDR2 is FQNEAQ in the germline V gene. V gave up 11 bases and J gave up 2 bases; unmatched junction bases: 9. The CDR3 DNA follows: TGTGCCTCTTCACTAGCGGGGGGGACGACCTACGAGCAGTACTTC. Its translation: CASSLAGGTTYEQYF.

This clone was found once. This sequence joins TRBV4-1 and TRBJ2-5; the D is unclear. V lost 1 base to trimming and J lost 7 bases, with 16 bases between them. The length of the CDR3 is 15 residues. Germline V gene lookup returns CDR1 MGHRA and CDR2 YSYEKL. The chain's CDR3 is CASSQVKSADGTQYF. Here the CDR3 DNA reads TGCGCCAGCAGCCAAGTAAAGAGCGCCGACGGGACCCAGTACTTC.

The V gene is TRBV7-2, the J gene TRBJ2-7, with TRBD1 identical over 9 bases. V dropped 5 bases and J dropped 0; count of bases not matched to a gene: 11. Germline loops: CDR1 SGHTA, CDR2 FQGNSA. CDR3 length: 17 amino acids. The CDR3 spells CASSLPRDRVPSYEQYV. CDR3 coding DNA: TGTGCCAGCAGCCTACCTAGGGACAGGGTCCCCTCCTACGAGCAGTACGTC.

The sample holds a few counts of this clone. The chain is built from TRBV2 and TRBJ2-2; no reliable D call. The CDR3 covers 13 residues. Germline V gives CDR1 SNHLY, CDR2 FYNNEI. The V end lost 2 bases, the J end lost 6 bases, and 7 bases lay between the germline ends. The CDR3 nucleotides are TGTGCCAGCAGTGAAATAGTGGCCGGGGAGCTGTTTTTT. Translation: CASSEIVAGELFF. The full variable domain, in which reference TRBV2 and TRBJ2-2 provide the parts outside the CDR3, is EPEVTQTPSHQVTQMGQEVILRCVPISNHLYFYWYRQILGQKVEFLVSFYNNEISEKSEIFDDQFSVERPDGSNFTLKIRSTKLEDSAMYFCASSEIVAGELFFGEGSRLTVL.

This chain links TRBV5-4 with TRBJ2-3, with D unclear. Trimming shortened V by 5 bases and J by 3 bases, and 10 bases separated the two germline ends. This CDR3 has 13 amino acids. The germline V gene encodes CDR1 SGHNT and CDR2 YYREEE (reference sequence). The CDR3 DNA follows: TGTGCCAGCAGGCAAGACACTACAGATACGCAGTATTTT. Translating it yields CASRQDTTDTQYF.

This chain's CDR3 is CSGGRGGDTQYF. CDR3 nucleotides: TGCAGCGGAGGGAGAGGGGGAGATACGCAGTATTTT. The chain is built from TRBV29-1 and TRBJ2-3; D is perhaps TRBD1 (6 bases). The CDR3 contains 12 residues. Germline CDR1 is SQVTM and CDR2 is ANQGSEA. The V end was cut by 7 bases, the J end by 5 bases, with 13 bases between.

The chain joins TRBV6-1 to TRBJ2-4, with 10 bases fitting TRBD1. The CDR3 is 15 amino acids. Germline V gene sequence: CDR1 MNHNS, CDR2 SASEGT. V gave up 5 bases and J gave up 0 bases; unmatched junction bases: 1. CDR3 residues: CASSRQGAAKNIQYF. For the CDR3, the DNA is TGTGCCAGCAGTCGACAGGGGGCAGCCAAAAACATTCAGTACTTC.

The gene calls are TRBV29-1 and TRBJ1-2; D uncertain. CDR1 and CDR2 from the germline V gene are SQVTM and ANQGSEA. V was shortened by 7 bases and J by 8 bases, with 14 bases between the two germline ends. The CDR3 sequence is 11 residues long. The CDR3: CSAWGSGGYTF. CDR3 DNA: TGCAGCGCGTGGGGATCGGGGGGCTACACCTTC.

CDR3 DNA sequence: TGTGCCAGCAGCTTGCGACTAGCGGGAGCTAGCACAGATACGCAGTATTTT. This codes for CASSLRLAGASTDTQYF. J is TRBJ2-3 and V is TRBV7-2; 12 bases line up with TRBD2. The V and J ends lost 3 bases and 0 bases, in that order; junction bases with no gene match: 4. This CDR3 has 17 residues. Germline V gene data show CDR1 as SGHTA and CDR2 as FQGNSA.

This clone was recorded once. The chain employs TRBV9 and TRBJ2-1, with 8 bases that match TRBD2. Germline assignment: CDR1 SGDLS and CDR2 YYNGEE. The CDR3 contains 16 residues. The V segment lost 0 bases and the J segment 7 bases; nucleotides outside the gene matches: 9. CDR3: CASSVAGGGIGNEQFF. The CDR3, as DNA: TGTGCCAGCAGCGTAGCGGGCGGGGGGATCGGGAATGAGCAGTTCTTC.

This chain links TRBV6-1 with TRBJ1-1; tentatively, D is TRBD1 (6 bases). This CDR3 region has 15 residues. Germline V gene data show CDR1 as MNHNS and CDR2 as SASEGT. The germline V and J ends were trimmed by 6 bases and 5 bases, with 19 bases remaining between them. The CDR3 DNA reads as TGTGCCAGCAGCTCACGGGGGGCCCCGGGGACTGAAGCTTTCTTT. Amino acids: CASSSRGAPGTEAFF.

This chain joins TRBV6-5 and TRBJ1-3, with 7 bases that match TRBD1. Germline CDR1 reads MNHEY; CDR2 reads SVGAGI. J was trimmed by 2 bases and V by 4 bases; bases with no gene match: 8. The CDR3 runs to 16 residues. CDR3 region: CASSLRTDRAGNTIYF. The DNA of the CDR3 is TGTGCCAGCAGTTTAAGGACCGACAGGGCTGGAAACACCATATATTTT.

The CDR3 DNA reads as TGCGCCAGCAGCCCACGGTACCCAGATACGCAGTATTTT. This encodes CASSPRYPDTQYF. This chain uses TRBV5-1 with TRBJ2-3, with no clear D. Germline V gene data show CDR1 as SGHRS and CDR2 as YFSETQ. This CDR3 has 13 amino acids. Trimming took off 4 bases at V and 4 bases at J, with 10 bases between the two ends.

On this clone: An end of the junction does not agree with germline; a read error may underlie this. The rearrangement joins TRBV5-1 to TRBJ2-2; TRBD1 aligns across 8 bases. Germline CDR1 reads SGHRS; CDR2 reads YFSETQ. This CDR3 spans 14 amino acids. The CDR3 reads CACSLGQGSGELFF. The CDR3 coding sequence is TGCGCCTGCAGCTTAGGACAGGGTTCCGGGGAGCTGTTTTTT.

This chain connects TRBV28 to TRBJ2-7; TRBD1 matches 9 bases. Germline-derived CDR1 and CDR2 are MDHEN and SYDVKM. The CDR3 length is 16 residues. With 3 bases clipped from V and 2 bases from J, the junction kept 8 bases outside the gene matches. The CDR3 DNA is TGTGCCAGCAGTTTTGGGACTTACAGGGGGCCCTACGAGCAGTACTTC. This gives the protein CASSFGTYRGPYEQYF.